The sequence of this T cell receptor (beta chain) was determined in a study of blood T cell repertoires in COVID-19. Overall study context: Sources were T cells, B-cell-depleted T cells, or PBMCs; the material itself was cDNA or gDNA.

V was trimmed by 6 bases and J by 3 bases, leaving 11 bases between them. This CDR3 is built from 13 residues. Looked up from germline, CDR1 is MNHEY and CDR2 is SVGAGI. The repertoire was sequenced with immunoSEQ multiplex PCR; TCRdb's copy has only in-frame clones and lacks some. The sample carries approximately 200,000 clones, 65% to 90% recorded once. This receptor was obtained from a woman in her forties or fifties with acute or convalescent COVID-19. This chain links TRBV6-5 with TRBJ1-2; no firm D call. The sequenced sample was peripheral blood. For the CDR3, the DNA is TGTGCCAGCAGCGCCTCCTACTACTATGGCTACACCTTC. It yields the protein CASSASYYYGYTF.